This TCR beta chain was sequenced for a study of beta chain features in type 1 diabetes. Whole-study results and caveats: TCRB CDR3 length was moderately but significantly reduced in all four CD4+ subsets of Type 1 diabetes patients. Among type 1 diabetes patients, VDJ junctions had fewer insertions and more deletions.

In total, each donor contributed a single heparinised blood draw that averaged about 100 mL. Germline assignment: CDR1 SGHTA and CDR2 FQGTGA. This CDR3 region has 11 residues. Trimming at V came to 2 bases and at J to 10 bases, leaving 0 bases not matched to a gene. Comments on this clone: The antigen is undetermined.

Every bit of the isolated RNA underwent reverse transcription, so sequencing read expressed TCRB transcripts. It was found that naive, central memory and regulatory T cell samples averaged about 3.4 million reads. The repertoire was sequenced with immunoSEQ multiplex PCR; TCRdb's copy has only in-frame clones and lacks some. The repertoire consists of 100,000 to 150,000 clones, with about 10% occurring once and the leading ten covering approximately 0.7%. The chain carries TRBV7-3 and TRBJ2-3; 7 bases align to TRBD2. The sequencing sample was made of central memory CD4+ T cells from blood. The receptor was isolated from a man aged 25-45 years with type 1 diabetes. CDR3 nucleotide sequence: TGTGCCAGCAGCTTAGGGAGGGCGCAGTATTTT. It translates to CASSLGRAQYF.